The rows below give T cell receptor beta chains drawn from one sample of a study of blood T cell repertoires in COVID-19. The repertoire was sequenced with immunoSEQ multiplex PCR; TCRdb's copy has only in-frame clones and lacks some. The sample has some 260,000 clones; almost 90% are singletons. Sequencing was carried out using peripheral blood. The receptor source for this set is a man older than 75 with acute or convalescent COVID-19. CDR3s include the opening cysteine and the closing phenylalanine or tryptophan. A D gene is named only where the DNA matches it firmly. Some rows have no size entry. The others give once, few or many, or a class for an expanded clone.

j_gene: TRBJ2-3
v_gene: TRBV28
abundance: -
d_gene: -
CDR3nt: TGTGCCAGCAGTACCCCAGGGCAGGGGCGAATACGGTATACGCAGTATTTT
CDR3aa: CASSTPGQGRIRYTQYF

j_gene: TRBJ2-7
v_gene: TRBV29-1
abundance: -
d_gene: -
CDR3nt: TGCAGCGTCGCGAAATTCAGGGGTTCCTACGAGCAGTACTTC
CDR3aa: CSVAKFRGSYEQYF

j_gene: TRBJ2-7
v_gene: TRBV11-2
abundance: few
d_gene: TRBD1
CDR3nt: TGTGCCAGCAGCATGACCGGGACAGCCTACGAGCAGTACTTC
CDR3aa: CASSMTGTAYEQYF

j_gene: TRBJ2-5
v_gene: TRBV18
abundance: -
d_gene: -
CDR3nt: TGTGCCAGCTCACCACCGGGACAACAAGAGACCCAGTACTTC
CDR3aa: CASSPPGQQETQYF

j_gene: TRBJ1-1
v_gene: TRBV28
abundance: -
d_gene: -
CDR3nt: TGTGCCAGCAGTTTAATAACAGCTTCTGAAGCTTTCTTT
CDR3aa: CASSLITASEAFF

j_gene: TRBJ1-4
v_gene: TRBV28
abundance: -
d_gene: -
CDR3nt: TGTGCCAGCCTAAATCCACATGAAAAACTGTTTTTT
CDR3aa: CASLNPHEKLFF

j_gene: TRBJ2-7
v_gene: TRBV4-3
abundance: -
d_gene: -
CDR3nt: TGCGCCAGCAGCCCGTCCAGGGTCTCCTACGAGCAGTACTTC
CDR3aa: CASSPSRVSYEQYF

j_gene: TRBJ2-7
v_gene: TRBV12-2
abundance: -
d_gene: -
CDR3nt: TGTGCAAGTCGCTTAGCCCCCCCCGGGACACTATCTTACGAGCAGTACTTC
CDR3aa: CASRLAPPGTLSYEQYF

j_gene: TRBJ1-4
v_gene: TRBV20-1
abundance: once
d_gene: TRBD1
CDR3nt: TGCAGTGCGAGTCGTGGACAGGGAGGTGAAAAACTGTTTTTT
CDR3aa: CSASRGQGGEKLFF

j_gene: TRBJ1-2
v_gene: TRBV27
abundance: -
d_gene: -
CDR3nt: TGTGCCAGCAGACAGGGTCGTAACTATGGCTACACCTTC
CDR3aa: CASRQGRNYGYTF

j_gene: TRBJ1-1
v_gene: TRBV11-2
abundance: few
d_gene: -
CDR3nt: TGTGCCAGCAGCTTATCACAGGCGGACACTGAAGCTTTCTTT
CDR3aa: CASSLSQADTEAFF

j_gene: TRBJ1-6
v_gene: TRBV6-1
abundance: -
d_gene: TRBD1
CDR3nt: TGTGCCAGCAGTGAAGTGGGACAGGGGGATAATTCACCCCTCCACTTT
CDR3aa: CASSEVGQGDNSPLHF

j_gene: TRBJ1-4
v_gene: TRBV7-2
abundance: -
d_gene: -
CDR3nt: TGTGCCAGCAGCTTAGGAGCGGTCAGGAGTAATGAAAAACTGTTTTTT
CDR3aa: CASSLGAVRSNEKLFF

j_gene: TRBJ1-5
v_gene: TRBV7-8
abundance: -
d_gene: TRBD1
CDR3nt: TGTGCCAGCAGCTCCGGGACAGGACGCCAGCCCCAGCATTTT
CDR3aa: CASSSGTGRQPQHF

j_gene: TRBJ1-4
v_gene: TRBV6-6
abundance: -
d_gene: TRBD1
CDR3nt: TGTGCCAGCAGTTCCCCCGGACAGGGGGCGAGGGAAAAACTGTTTTTT
CDR3aa: CASSSPGQGAREKLFF

j_gene: TRBJ2-1
v_gene: TRBV7-3
abundance: -
d_gene: -
CDR3nt: TGTGCCAGCAGCTTAAGAGAAGGGGCAAGGAATGAGCAGTTCTTC
CDR3aa: CASSLREGARNEQFF

j_gene: TRBJ1-1
v_gene: TRBV7-9
abundance: -
d_gene: TRBD1
CDR3nt: TGTGCCACCGCAGAGAGACAGGGGGCGCTTAGGACTGAAGCTTTCTTT
CDR3aa: CATAERQGALRTEAFF

j_gene: TRBJ2-7
v_gene: TRBV4-1
abundance: -
d_gene: TRBD1
CDR3nt: TGCGCCAGCAGCCAAGCACCGGGACAGAATTACGAGCAGTACTTC
CDR3aa: CASSQAPGQNYEQYF

j_gene: TRBJ2-3
v_gene: TRBV5-1
abundance: -
d_gene: -
CDR3nt: TGCGCCAGCGGCCGGACTAGCACAGATACGCAGTATTTT
CDR3aa: CASGRTSTDTQYF

j_gene: TRBJ1-1
v_gene: TRBV5-1
abundance: -
d_gene: TRBD1
CDR3nt: TGCGCCAGCAGCTTGGGAAACGGGGGGACAGGGGTGCCCGCTGAAGCTTTCTTT
CDR3aa: CASSLGNGGTGVPAEAFF

j_gene: TRBJ1-2
v_gene: TRBV5-6
abundance: -
d_gene: -
CDR3nt: TGTGCCAGCAGCTTGGAGGGGGGGCAAGGCTATGGCTACACCTTC
CDR3aa: CASSLEGGQGYGYTF

j_gene: TRBJ2-1
v_gene: TRBV6-2/TRBV6-3
abundance: -
d_gene: TRBD2
CDR3nt: TGTGCCAGCAGTAAACAGGGGTTTACTAGCGGGACCAGCTCCTACAATGAGCAGTTCTTC
CDR3aa: CASSKQGFTSGTSSYNEQFF

j_gene: TRBJ2-1
v_gene: TRBV27
abundance: many
d_gene: -
CDR3nt: TGTGCCAGCAGTTTATACAACTGGGGGGACAATGAGCAGTTCTTC
CDR3aa: CASSLYNWGDNEQFF

j_gene: TRBJ2-1
v_gene: TRBV7-6
abundance: -
d_gene: TRBD2
CDR3nt: TGTGCCAGCAGCTTAGATAGTCGGAGCGGGACGATAAATGAGCAGTTCTTC
CDR3aa: CASSLDSRSGTINEQFF

j_gene: TRBJ2-7
v_gene: TRBV5-1
abundance: -
d_gene: TRBD2
CDR3nt: TGCGCCAGCAGCACCGGACTAGCGGGCGTCTACGAGCAGTACTTC
CDR3aa: CASSTGLAGVYEQYF

j_gene: TRBJ2-7
v_gene: TRBV15
abundance: -
d_gene: TRBD1
CDR3nt: TGTGCCACCAGCCCGCGGACAGGGAGCTCCTACGAGCAGTACTTC
CDR3aa: CATSPRTGSSYEQYF

j_gene: TRBJ1-4
v_gene: TRBV5-1
abundance: -
d_gene: -
CDR3nt: TGCGCCAGCAGCCTCGGGATCAGCGGTGAAAAACTGTTTTTT
CDR3aa: CASSLGISGEKLFF

j_gene: TRBJ2-6
v_gene: TRBV6-5
abundance: -
d_gene: -
CDR3nt: TGTGCCAGCAGTTTCAGGGTCAGCTCTGGGGCCAACGTCCTGACTTTC
CDR3aa: CASSFRVSSGANVLTF

j_gene: TRBJ1-1
v_gene: TRBV5-4
abundance: -
d_gene: -
CDR3nt: TGTGCCAGCAGCTTGGATTTAGGGGAGGACACTGAAGCTTTCTTT
CDR3aa: CASSLDLGEDTEAFF

j_gene: TRBJ1-5
v_gene: TRBV5-3
abundance: -
d_gene: TRBD1
CDR3nt: TGTGCCAGAAGACCTCCGGGACAGTGGAGCAATCAGCCCCAGCATTTT
CDR3aa: CARRPPGQWSNQPQHF

j_gene: TRBJ2-1
v_gene: TRBV6-2/TRBV6-3
abundance: once
d_gene: TRBD2
CDR3nt: TGTGCCAGCAGCCTAGCGGGAGGGCCCCTGAATCCGAAGAGAAATGAGCAGTTCTTC
CDR3aa: CASSLAGGPLNPKRNEQFF

j_gene: TRBJ2-1
v_gene: TRBV14
abundance: -
d_gene: TRBD2
CDR3nt: TGTGCCAGCAGCCAAGCGCTAGCGGTGAATGAGCAGTTCTTC
CDR3aa: CASSQALAVNEQFF

j_gene: TRBJ1-2
v_gene: TRBV5-4
abundance: few
d_gene: TRBD1
CDR3nt: TGTGCCAGCAGCCTAAGACAGGGTGGGATTGGCTACACCTTC
CDR3aa: CASSLRQGGIGYTF

j_gene: TRBJ2-1
v_gene: TRBV24-1
abundance: -
d_gene: TRBD1
CDR3nt: TGTGCCACCAGTGATTCGACAGGGTCTTCCTACAATGAGCAGTTCTTC
CDR3aa: CATSDSTGSSYNEQFF

j_gene: TRBJ2-1
v_gene: TRBV7-3
abundance: -
d_gene: TRBD2
CDR3nt: TGTGCCAGCAGCCCTAAGGGGACTAGCCAAAATGAGCAGTTCTTC
CDR3aa: CASSPKGTSQNEQFF

j_gene: TRBJ2-7
v_gene: TRBV5-5
abundance: once
d_gene: TRBD1
CDR3nt: TGTGCCAGCAGGAGGGACAGGGGTTACGAGCAGTACTTC
CDR3aa: CASRRDRGYEQYF

j_gene: TRBJ1-6
v_gene: TRBV19
abundance: -
d_gene: TRBD1
CDR3nt: TGTGCCAGTAGTAACAGGGGATCGACACCCCTCCACTTT
CDR3aa: CASSNRGSTPLHF

j_gene: TRBJ2-3
v_gene: TRBV6-5
abundance: -
d_gene: TRBD2
CDR3nt: TGTGCCAGCAGTTACTCTCGAGCGGGACTCGCAGATACGCAGTATTTT
CDR3aa: CASSYSRAGLADTQYF

j_gene: TRBJ1-5
v_gene: TRBV2
abundance: once
d_gene: TRBD1
CDR3nt: TGTGCCAGCAGTGACCAAAGGACAGGTCAGCCCCAGCATTTT
CDR3aa: CASSDQRTGQPQHF

j_gene: TRBJ1-1
v_gene: TRBV28
abundance: -
d_gene: -
CDR3nt: TGTGCCAGCCTGAGTAACACTGAAGCTTTCTTT
CDR3aa: CASLSNTEAFF

j_gene: TRBJ2-1
v_gene: TRBV27
abundance: -
d_gene: TRBD2
CDR3nt: TGTGCCAGCAGTTTATCCGGACTAGCGGGGGGAAAGCAGTTCTTC
CDR3aa: CASSLSGLAGGKQFF